This T cell receptor beta chain is drawn from a study of blood T cell repertoires in COVID-19. CDR1 and CDR2 (germline): LNHDA, SQIVND (reference sequence). The CDR3 is 15 amino acids. V was pared by 6 bases and J by 3 bases, with 14 bases between. Sequenced by immunoSEQ multiplex PCR; TCRdb stores in-frame clones only, minus some. The data contain around 98,000 clones, over 70% of them singletons. The J gene is TRBJ2-2, the V gene TRBV19, with a weak D call TRBD1 (6 bases). The TCR was taken from a man in his sixties or seventies with acute or convalescent COVID-19. Sequencing used peripheral blood. The CDR3 DNA reads TGTGCCAGTAGACGATATTCAGGGGACACCGGGGAGCTGTTTTTT. Translated: CASRRYSGDTGELFF. The whole variable domain, filled in from reference TRBV19 and TRBJ2-2, reads DGGITQSPKYLFRKEGQNVTLSCEQNLNHDAMYWYRQDPGQGLRLIYYSQIVNDFQKGDIAEGYSVSREKKESFPLTVTSAQKNPTAFYLCASRRYSGDTGELFFGEGSRLTVL.